Given below is one T cell receptor beta chain in context. What it binds is unknown. The entry originates in a study of cytomegalovirus exposure and HLA in healthy donors. Primers for the PCR totalled 60 Vbeta and 13 Jbeta. In the source study's methods: The authors later counted some 76 million unique TCR beta chains, 9 million to 14 million of them shared. Profiling relied on immunoSEQ multiplex PCR, and the TCRdb table lists in-frame clones only, not all of them. D and trimming were read from the DNA, whereas the V and J calls and clone size are those reported in that table. Among about 170,000 clones, 65% to 85% were seen once, and the ten largest hold 7.1%. Study outcomes and limitations: The study designated fewer than 200 TCR beta chains cytomegalovirus-associated. In a later analysis, HLA-associated TCR beta chains were more clonally expanded than equally common others. A missense DCLRE1C variant was associated with V- and J-gene trimming of TCR beta chains in a later analysis, and an independent cohort replicated the association.

The clonotype was recovered from a man aged 35-49 years in good health and CMV-seropositive. Sequencing was done on a sample of PBMCs.

CDR3 nucleotides: TGTGCCAGCAGCCAAGAGGACAGGGGGGCCACTGAAGCTTTCTTT. This gives the protein CASSQEDRGATEAFF. This rearrangement joins TRBV4-2 to TRBJ1-1; 10 bases map to TRBD1. The CDR3 is 15 amino acids. The germline CDR1 and CDR2 sequences are LGHNA and YNFKEQ. The trim removed 0 bases at V and 4 bases at J, leaving 2 bases unmatched.